This passage covers 10 T cell receptor beta chains from one sample sequenced in a study of blood T cells in healthy people across ages. The authors ran a second PCR of about 6 to 11 cycles using a sample-barcoded 5' primer and a J-beta primer mix. A single record per CDR3 protein comes from TCRdb applying MiXCR to the 5' RACE reads. Of 600,000 or so distinct CDR3 sequences listed, under 25% are singletons. Sequencing was performed on blood. Receptor source: a man aged 70-80 years in good health.

On this clonotype itself: A much more abundant neighbour one base away suggests this may be a read error. The J gene is TRBJ2-1, the V gene TRBV27; possibly TRBD2 for D (6 bases). V gave up 1 base and J gave up 4 bases, with 20 bases separating them. The CDR3 runs 18 residues. Germline V lookup: CDR1 MNHEY, CDR2 SMNVEV (reference sequence). The CDR3 protein is CASSLLKLAGGAYNEQFF. In nucleotides, the CDR3 is TGTGCCAGCAGTTTATTGAAACTAGCAGGAGGGGCTTACAATGAGCAGTTCTTC.

The chain recombines TRBV12-3 or TRBV12-4 with TRBJ2-3, with 8 bases aligning to TRBD2. The CDR3 has 15 amino acids. V lost 5 bases to trimming and J lost 5 bases; unmatched junction nucleotides: 9. CDR3 DNA: TGTGCCAGCAGTGGCCGGGAGGGCCGGTTAGATACGCAGTATTTT. This translates into CASSGREGRLDTQYF.

This clonotype was found a few times. The CDR3 here is CASSLAGTGGTYEQYF. CDR3 bases: TGTGCCAGCAGCTTAGCCGGGACAGGGGGAACCTACGAGCAGTACTTC. The V gene is TRBV11-1, the J gene TRBJ2-5; TRBD1 matches 11 bases. The J call is doubtful: the DNA matches TRBJ2-7 better. CDR3 length: 16 residues. Germline assignment: CDR1 SGHAT and CDR2 FQDESV (reference sequence).

The V call is TRBV5-1, the J call TRBJ2-7; no clear D. Germline values: CDR1 SGHRS, CDR2 YFSETQ. Trimming stripped 2 bases from V and 3 bases from J, with 12 bases between. CDR3 size: 14 residues. The CDR3 is CASSFGNWGYEQYF. CDR3 coding DNA: TGCGCCAGCAGCTTTGGGAACTGGGGCTACGAGCAGTACTTC.

The J gene is TRBJ2-7, the V gene TRBV7-2; D gene ambiguous. Trimming removed 0 bases from V and 3 bases from J, with 12 bases in between. The CDR3 contains 15 residues. Germline V gives CDR1 SGHTA, CDR2 FQGNSA. The CDR3 DNA is TGTGCCAGCAGCTTAGCGTTCTCTGGGAACTACGAGCAGTACTTC. This translates into CASSLAFSGNYEQYF.

This clonotype occurred a few times. Relative to the germline gene, one junction end is altered; a read error may explain this. The rearrangement joins TRBV18 to TRBJ2-4; weak D call: TRBD1 (5 bases). Germline CDR1 and CDR2: KGHSH and LQKENI. The CDR3 consists of 16 residues. CDR3 in DNA: TGTGCCAGCTCACCAGCCAAGGGGATGGCCAAAAACATTCAGCACTTC. This codes for CASSPAKGMAKNIQHF.

The CDR3 bases are TGTGCCAGCAGCTCCGGGCCCACGGTAGATGAGCAGTTCTTC. Residues: CASSSGPTVDEQFF. The chain carries TRBV6-5 and TRBJ2-1; D gene uncertain. CDR1 is MNHEY and CDR2 is SVGAGI in the germline V gene. Deletions cut 6 bases from V and 8 bases from J, with 17 bases between. The CDR3 loop spans 14 amino acids.

This clonotype was counted a few times. J is TRBJ2-5 and V is TRBV3-1; D may match TRBD1 or TRBD2 (5 bases each). Trimming stripped 5 bases from V and 2 bases from J, with 12 bases between. The CDR3 is 14 amino acids. Germline V lookup: CDR1 LGHDT, CDR2 YNNKEL (reference sequence). CDR3 DNA sequence: TGTGCCAGCAGCTACCGAGGGGCACAAGAGACCCAGTACTTC. This gives the protein CASSYRGAQETQYF.

This clonotype has just a few counts. J is TRBJ2-5 and V is TRBV21-1; the table's TRBD1 call for D was not verified on the DNA. TRBV21-1 is a recognized pseudogene. CDR3 length: 17 amino acids. CDR3 sequence reads: CASSNPGTGWYQETQYF. CDR3 DNA sequence: TGTGCCAGCAGCAACCCCGGGACGGGTTGGTACCAAGAGACCCAGTACTTC.

The CDR3 reads CSAIGVNSYNEQFF. The CDR3, as DNA: TGCAGTGCTATCGGGGTGAACTCCTACAATGAGCAGTTCTTC. The chain recombines TRBV20-1 with TRBJ2-1, with a possible D match to TRBD2 (5 bases). The germline V gene has CDR1 DFQATT and CDR2 SNEGSKA (reference sequence). Between the trimmed V and J ends, which lost 4 bases and 0 bases, there was a span of 10 bases. This CDR3 is built from 14 residues.